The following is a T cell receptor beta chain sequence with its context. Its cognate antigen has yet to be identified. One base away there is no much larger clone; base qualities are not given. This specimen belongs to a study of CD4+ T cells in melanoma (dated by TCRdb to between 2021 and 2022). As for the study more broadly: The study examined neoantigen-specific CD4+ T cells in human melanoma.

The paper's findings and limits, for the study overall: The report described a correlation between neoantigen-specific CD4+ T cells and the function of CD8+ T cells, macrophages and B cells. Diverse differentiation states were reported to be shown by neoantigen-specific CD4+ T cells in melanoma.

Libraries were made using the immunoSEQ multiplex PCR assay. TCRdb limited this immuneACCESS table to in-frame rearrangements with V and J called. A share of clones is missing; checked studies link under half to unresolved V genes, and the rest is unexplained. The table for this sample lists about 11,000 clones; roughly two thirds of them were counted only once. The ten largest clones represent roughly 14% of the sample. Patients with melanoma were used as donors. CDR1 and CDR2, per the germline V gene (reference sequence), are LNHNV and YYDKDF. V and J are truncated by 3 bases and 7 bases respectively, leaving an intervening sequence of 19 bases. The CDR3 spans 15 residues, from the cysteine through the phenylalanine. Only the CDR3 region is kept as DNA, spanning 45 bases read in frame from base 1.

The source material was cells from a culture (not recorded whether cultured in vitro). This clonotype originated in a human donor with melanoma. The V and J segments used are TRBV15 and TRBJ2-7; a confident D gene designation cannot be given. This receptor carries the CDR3 CATSSPGRPTREQYF. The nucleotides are TGTGCCACCAGCAGTCCCGGGCGCCCTACGAGGGAGCAGTACTTC.